What follows is one T cell receptor (beta chain) and its context. What this receptor recognizes is not known. No much larger clonotype is one base removed from it; base qualities were not supplied. In total, 666 healthy bone marrow donors made up the cohort. At the time of sampling, all cohort members were nominally healthy, though unrecorded immune exposures were likely present. The donor tested CMV seropositive and was one of the 289 seropositive cohort members. Every donor gave a peripheral blood sample, and the peripheral blood mononuclear cells from that sample were used for TCR beta sequencing. The Qiagen DNeasy Blood Extraction Kit was used to extract genomic DNA from the blood cell samples. The data were taken from a study of cytomegalovirus exposure and HLA in healthy donors (dated by TCRdb to about 2017). About the study as a whole: An earlier analysis of about 530 of the donors reported about 260 Gb of sequence data and about 120 million unique TCR beta sequences obtained from around 180 million T cells. Roughly five DR-DQ haplotypes were handled as single units for association and clustering, since linkage in the cohort was strong. Along with the roughly 610-subject first cohort, a separate validation cohort of over a hundred different subjects was used. Of the approximately 370 genotyped donors, 65% to 90% were placed in the genetic ancestry cluster associated with self-reported Caucasian donors. In a later analysis, previously published TCR beta repertoires from several hundred donors were re-analyzed and high-resolution HLA genotyping was added so that TCR occurrence patterns could be studied. On average, around 230,000 unique TCR beta nucleotide sequences were sequenced per donor among some 430 genotyped donors of the cohort, with roughly 20% of those sequences being non-productive. Rather than using new phenotypic data, the later analysis identified candidate immune exposures from TCR beta sequences and from how often those sequences occurred across donors. Class I and class II HLA loci were covered by the typing at four-digit resolution. A later genetic analysis took genome-wide SNP genotypes for about three fifths of the 666 donors and used that subset as a discovery cohort. The study was designed to test whether signatures of past pathogen exposure could be identified by cataloging public T cell receptors. The number of typed donors differed by locus: roughly 620-640 for A, B, C, DRB1 and DQB1; some 540 for DQA1; 606 for DPA1; and 450 to 480 for DPB1. An earlier analysis of approximately 500 of the donors applied high-throughput TCR beta sequencing to assess whether each TCR beta V gene segment acted as functional or pseudogenic. The T cell repertoires of 700 or so subjects were profiled by immunosequencing and related to cytomegalovirus serostatus. Donor age, sex, ethnicity and CMV serostatus were compiled alongside the repertoire data. An early release that covered roughly 600 HLA-typed donors contained approximately 300 gigabases of sequencing data and about 93 million unique TCR sequences. The study combined high-throughput TCR immunosequencing, statistical association of individual TCRs with disease status, and machine learning to predict cytomegalovirus infection status. All discovery cohort repertoires had been generated on a single sequencing platform.

Library generation was performed with the immunoSEQ multiplex PCR assay. The multiplex PCR relied on a mix of 60 forward primers for TCR Vbeta segments and 13 reverse primers for TCR Jbeta segments. The CDR3 region of rearranged TCR beta genes was amplified from genomic DNA with a multiplex PCR assay. The amplified TCR beta libraries were sequenced on the Illumina HiSeq System as 87-base-pair reads. The authors' pipeline ran thus. A later analysis counted tens of millions of unique TCR beta chains across the 550 to 800 repertoires, and around 9.9 million of these chains were shared by at least two donors. To remove PCR and sequencing errors, raw reads were error-corrected and collapsed into unique sequences using a nearest-neighbor algorithm that merged closely related sequences. Alignment of CDR3 sequences to IMGT reference sequences was used to assign V, D and J gene segments. For a sequence to be retained, a match of at least six nucleotides was required to both a V gene segment and a J gene segment. A rearrangement counted as productive if the CDR3 had no stop codons and remained in frame with V and J, and every other rearrangement counted as non-productive. CDR3 was defined by IMGT convention, running from the second conserved V-encoded cysteine to the conserved J-encoded phenylalanine. Sequences without an unambiguous match to a single V gene segment were excluded from the earlier analysis of about 600 of the donors. In an earlier analysis of a few hundred of the donors, a V segment was called functional when productive rearrangements were above 56.7%, and segregating when the standard deviation between donors exceeded 5%. A statistical classification framework was built to diagnose cytomegalovirus status from the catalog of TCR beta chain sequences. In a later analysis, V and J genes were assigned by comparing TCR nucleotide sequences against IMGT/GENE-DB human TR gene sequences. The TCRdist pipeline was used in a later analysis to assign CDR3 sequences and most-parsimonious VDJ recombination scenarios. In a later analysis, each TCR beta chain was defined by its CDR3 amino acid sequence together with its V-gene family, and reads lacking a unique V-gene family were excluded. A later analysis removed 500 to 600 highly shared, low-generation-probability nucleotide sequences to deal with suspected cross-contamination and a sequencing artifact. In a later analysis, a clonal expansion index was calculated for each public chain from normalized within-repertoire ranks of inferred template counts. A later analysis computed generation probabilities with a VDJ recombination model fitted to out-of-frame rearrangements, and checked the results against IGoR. In a later analysis, hypergeometric tests were used to score TCR-TCR, TCR-HLA and TCR-CMV co-occurrence, with a repertoire-size bias correction applied to TCR pairs. To estimate false discovery rates, a later analysis permuted the HLA or CMV assignments 20 times. A later analysis grouped co-occurring TCRs with DBSCAN, adding TCRdist sequence similarity when clustering within HLA-allele-positive subsets. Co-occurrence clustering excluded repertoires with fewer than 30,000 or more than 120,000 public chains, plus five with anomalous nucleotide sharing. In its TCRdb copy, this immuneACCESS table keeps in-frame sequences only and misses some clones. Where compared with another copy, unresolved V genes explain less than half of these, and the others have no known cause. V and J calls and clone size are those listed in that table; D and trimming were worked out from the DNA. This sample lists about 130,000 clones; 10% to 13% were detected once. Of the sample, just over 4.5% falls within the top ten clones.

Study-wide conclusions, independent of this receptor: The authors suggested that the approach could potentially be generalized to other disease states and immunological phenotypes. A later genetic analysis reported fewer N-insertions in productive TCRs among donors in an Asian-associated ancestry cluster than the roughly 620-donor mean. A later analysis associated about 17,000 TCR beta sequences with specific HLA alleles at a false discovery rate of 0.05. Presence/absence analyses assumed roughly uniform sequencing depth across donors, an assumption that may not hold. A later genetic analysis associated a missense DCLRE1C variant with V-gene and J-gene trimming of TCR beta chains, and an independent cohort replicated the association. The 87-base-pair reads could not distinguish some IMGT-functional V segments, including TRBV6-2 and TRBV6-3, so those segments were excluded. Because HLA typing was missing for some donors at each locus, association tests included only the typed subset. This cohort had only TCR beta chains sequenced, and the lack of alpha or paired-chain data limited which features could be detected. In a later analysis, HLA-associated TCR beta chains were found to be more clonally expanded and to have lower generation probabilities than equally common non-associated chains. The only immune exposure information available for the cohort was CMV serostatus. A further reported finding was that TCR beta sequences accurately predicted the HLA-A and HLA-B alleles for most subjects in the first cohort. A later analysis found that TCR association rates varied across HLA loci, with DRB1 alleles showing the most associated TCRs and HLA-C alleles the fewest. According to a later analysis, parvovirus B19, influenza, CMV and Epstein-Barr virus appeared linked to several top co-occurrence clusters. Linkage disequilibrium might explain the correlated functional status among segregating V segments, but an unknown experimental factor could not be excluded. Across donors, most TCR sequences were observed very rarely, whereas some public TCRs were present in many individuals. Strong co-occurrence of HLA alleles, especially DR and DQ, made assigning TCR associations to individual alleles difficult. A few of the identified cytomegalovirus-associated TCR beta chains were confirmed in vitro to be specific for cytomegalovirus antigens. In an earlier analysis of more than 500 of the donors, most TCR beta V segments appeared in productive rearrangements about 90% or about 30% of the time, broadly matching IMGT annotations. The earlier analysis of fewer than 750 of the donors excluded some 15 rarely observed V segments, including chromosome 9 orphons, because counts were too low. In both the original and validation cohorts, the classifier was reported to diagnose cytomegalovirus status with high specificity and sensitivity. A total of fewer than 200 TCR beta chains were listed by the study as associated with cytomegalovirus. A cluster of highly shared sequence variants was judged likely to be a technical artifact of the sequencing pipeline. According to a later analysis, most CMV-associated TCR beta chains appeared to be HLA-restricted, and the HLA associations seemed to be driven largely by CMV exposure.

The CDR3, from cysteine to phenylalanine, totals 15 residues. Here the CDR3 DNA is all that survives: 45 bases in frame from base 1. CDR1 GTSNPN and CDR2 SVGIG were looked up in the germline V gene (reference sequence). V is pared back by 1 base and J by 0 bases, with 9 bases lying between the germline termini. Material for sequencing was PBMCs. The rearrangement combines TRBV30 with TRBJ1-4; the D gene cannot be named for sure. The receptor comes from a woman younger than 30 in good health and CMV-seropositive. CDR3 reads: CAWSDGIATNEKLFF. At the DNA level, the sequence is TGTGCCTGGAGTGACGGGATCGCAACTAATGAAAAACTGTTTTTT.